This TCR beta chain was profiled in a study of blood T cell repertoires in COVID-19. The CDR3 length is 16 residues. Deletions cut 5 bases from V and 2 bases from J, with 18 bases between. Germline V CDR1 and CDR2: KGHSH, LQKENI. Libraries were prepared by immunoSEQ multiplex PCR; TCRdb keeps only in-frame clonotypes and omits some of them. The sample lists approximately 100,000 clones; roughly 92% were seen once. The source of this sequence is a man aged 65 to 79 with acute or convalescent COVID-19. This rearrangement joins TRBV18 to TRBJ1-2; possibly TRBD1 for D (6 bases). Input material: peripheral blood. The CDR3 is CASSSNTGSRNYGYTF. The CDR3 nucleotides read TGTGCCAGCTCATCAAATACAGGGTCACGAAACTATGGCTACACCTTC.